The 28 T cell receptor beta chains listed next were all sequenced from one sample in a study of blood T cell repertoires in COVID-19. Sequencing used immunoSEQ multiplex PCR; TCRdb keeps in-frame clones, though not all of them. The data show about 120,000 clones, with about 79% seen just once and 2.3% held by the top ten. What was sequenced was peripheral blood. Receptor source: a man between 65 and 80 years old with acute or convalescent COVID-19.

The rearrangement joins TRBV4-3 to TRBJ2-7; 7 nucleotides match TRBD2. The assigned J gene may be wrong: the sequence end matches TRBJ2-1 better. The CDR3 consists of 13 residues. The V gene's germline CDR1 is LGHNA and CDR2 YSLEER. The CDR3 DNA follows: TGCGCCAGCAGCACGGGACTATACAATGAGCAGTTCTTC. It encodes CASSTGLYNEQFF.

This clone appeared once. The chain recombines TRBV7-2 with TRBJ1-1; perhaps TRBD1 as D (5 bases). V was trimmed by 2 bases and J by 0 bases, leaving 10 bases between them. The germline gives CDR1 SGHTA, CDR2 FQGNSA. The length of the CDR3 is 15 residues. Here the CDR3 reads CASSLFQGLNTEAFF. The CDR3 bases are TGTGCCAGCAGCTTATTTCAGGGATTGAACACTGAAGCTTTCTTT. The full variable domain, completed using reference TRBV7-2 and TRBJ1-1, is GAGVSQSPSNKVTEKGKDVELRCDPISGHTALYWYRQSLGQGLEFLIYFQGNSAPDKSGLPSDRFSAERTGGSVSTLTIQRTQQEDSAVYLCASSLFQGLNTEAFFGQGTRLTVV.

This clone was found a few times. This chain links TRBV7-8 with TRBJ2-2, with 12 bases aligning to TRBD2. There are 17 residues in the CDR3. The J segment lost 5 bases and the V segment lost 5 bases, leaving 9 bases of the junction unmatched. Germline V gene data show CDR1 as SGHVS and CDR2 as FQNEAQ. The CDR3 sequence is CASSPTSGGTRTGELFF. The CDR3 bases are TGTGCCAGCAGCCCTACTAGCGGGGGGACCAGAACCGGGGAGCTGTTTTTT.

The chain joins TRBV6-6 to TRBJ1-2; D is uncertain. The CDR3 contains 14 residues. The ends were cut back, 2 bases at V and 8 bases at J, with 15 bases in the middle. Germline CDR1 reads MNHNY; CDR2 reads SVGAGI (reference sequence). CDR3 sequence: CASSYQEVSSGYTF. CDR3 sequence (DNA): TGTGCCAGCAGTTACCAGGAGGTGTCCTCGGGCTACACCTTC.

The chain links TRBV12-3 or TRBV12-4 to TRBJ1-1; 8 nucleotides agree with TRBD1. The CDR3 spans 13 residues. After removal of 7 bases from V and 5 bases from J, the junction contained 6 bases not matched to a gene. CDR3 in amino acids: CASTPTGGTEAFF. In DNA form, the CDR3 reads TGTGCCAGCACTCCCACAGGGGGAACTGAAGCTTTCTTT.

The chain has TRBV30 and TRBJ1-5, with TRBD1 as a possible D gene (5 bases). Looked up from germline, CDR1 is GTSNPN and CDR2 is SVGIG (reference sequence). V was shortened by 0 bases and J by 5 bases, with 11 bases between the two germline ends. The CDR3 is 14 amino acids. This CDR3 is CAWSVGTDDQPQHF. Written as DNA, the CDR3 is TGTGCCTGGAGTGTCGGGACTGACGATCAGCCCCAGCATTTT.

V gene TRBV11-2 combines with J gene TRBJ1-6; D is unclear. V dropped 5 bases and J dropped 5 bases, with 10 bases sitting between them. The CDR3 extends over 14 amino acids. Germline values: CDR1 SGHAT, CDR2 FQNNGV. The CDR3 coding sequence is TGTGCCAGCAGCCCCCGGGGTGATAATTCACCCCTCCACTTT. It yields the protein CASSPRGDNSPLHF.

V usage is TRBV11-2 and J usage is TRBJ2-7; 11 positions agree with TRBD2. V shed 6 bases and J 3 bases; nucleotides not matched to a gene: 7. The length of the CDR3 is 15 residues. Per the germline V gene, CDR1 is SGHAT and CDR2 is FQNNGV. CDR3 amino acids: CASSRLAGGVYEQYF. The CDR3 nucleotides read TGTGCCAGCAGTCGATTAGCGGGGGGGGTCTACGAGCAGTACTTC.

This clone has more than one count but fewer than ten. The CDR3 DNA follows: TGTGCCGTTTGGACTGTGAACACTGAAGCTTTCTTT. It encodes CAVWTVNTEAFF. The chain carries TRBV10-3 and TRBJ1-1, with D unresolved. In germline, CDR1 is ENHRY, CDR2 SYGVKD. With 11 bases removed from V and 0 bases from J, the gap between germline ends came to 10 bases. The CDR3 sequence is 12 residues long.

The chain carries TRBV6-1 and TRBJ2-3, with 10 bases aligning to TRBD2. The germline gives CDR1 MNHNS, CDR2 SASEGT. The CDR3 consists of 18 residues. V shed 4 bases and J 2 bases; nucleotides not matched to a gene: 12. As DNA, the CDR3 is TGTGCCAGCAGTGCGCTAGCGGGGGTGATACCAAACACAGATACGCAGTATTTT. Translating gives CASSALAGVIPNTDTQYF.

This chain links TRBV5-6 with TRBJ1-2; TRBD1 aligns across 9 bases. CDR3 length: 15 amino acids. Trimming took 4 bases from V and 4 from J; bases not matched to a gene: 8. Germline V gene sequence: CDR1 SGHDT, CDR2 YYEEEE. The CDR3, as DNA: TGTGCCAGCAGCATTCGGGACAGGGTATTCTATGGCTACACCTTC. Its translation is CASSIRDRVFYGYTF. Supplemented by reference TRBV5-6 and TRBJ1-2, the full variable domain reads DAGVTQSPTHLIKTRGQQVTLRCSPKSGHDTVSWYQQALGQGPQFIFQYYEEEERQRGNFPDRFSGHQFPNYSSELNVNALLLGDSALYLCASSIRDRVFYGYTFGSGTRLTVV.

V and J are TRBV2 and TRBJ2-7, with 7 bases that match TRBD1. Trimming at V came to 3 bases and at J to 1 base, leaving 9 bases not matched to a gene. Germline V CDR1 and CDR2: SNHLY, FYNNEI. This CDR3 spans 16 amino acids. As DNA, the CDR3 is TGTGCCAGCAGTGACGACAGGGCCCTTAGGTCCTACGAGCAGTACTTC. It is translated as CASSDDRALRSYEQYF.

This clone was observed a few times. The chain recombines TRBV7-2 with TRBJ1-5; D not certain. Germline CDR1 SGHTA, CDR2 FQGNSA. The CDR3 is 15 residues long. V dropped 7 bases and J dropped 7 bases, with 20 bases sitting between them. The DNA of the CDR3 is TGTGCCAGCACAAGAGGCCTGGGCGGGGTCCAGCCCCAGCATTTT. Protein sequence: CASTRGLGGVQPQHF.

V usage is TRBV7-8 and J usage is TRBJ2-1, with 10 bases that match TRBD2. This CDR3 spans 16 amino acids. In germline, CDR1 is SGHVS, CDR2 FQNEAQ. With 5 bases clipped from V and 4 bases from J, the junction kept 8 bases outside the gene matches. CDR3 residues: CASSPKTGLAYNEQFF. For the CDR3, the DNA is TGTGCCAGCAGCCCAAAAACGGGACTAGCGTACAATGAGCAGTTCTTC.

The CDR3 DNA follows: TGTGCCAGCTCACCGCTCCCCCGGGGTTACACTGAAGCTTTCTTT. Its protein is CASSPLPRGYTEAFF. V gene TRBV18 combines with J gene TRBJ1-1; D is unresolved. Trimming stripped 3 bases from V and 3 bases from J, with 14 bases between. The CDR3 has 15 residues. Germline CDR1 and CDR2: KGHSH and LQKENI.

The chain links TRBV6-2 or TRBV6-3 to TRBJ2-3, with no clear D. Trimming shortened V by 4 bases and J by 7 bases, and 12 bases separated the two germline ends. The CDR3 sequence is 13 residues long. Per the germline V gene, CDR1 is MNHEY and CDR2 is SVGEGT. DNA for the CDR3: TGTGCCAGCAGTTCTTGGGCCAGGAATACGCAGTATTTT. Its translation is CASSSWARNTQYF.

This chain connects TRBV30 to TRBJ1-4; D ambiguous. Germline CDR1 reads GTSNPN; CDR2 reads SVGIG (reference sequence). The V end was cut by 7 bases, the J end by 3 bases, with 12 bases between. This CDR3 is 13 amino acids long. As DNA, the CDR3 is TGTGCCTCCGTTCACGGGGCTAATGAAAAACTGTTTTTT. It is translated as CASVHGANEKLFF.

This clone was recorded at least ten times. This chain connects TRBV4-3 to TRBJ1-6, with 9 bases aligning to TRBD1. From germline, CDR1 is LGHNA and CDR2 YSLEER. The CDR3 is 18 amino acids. The trim removed 0 bases at V and 6 bases at J, leaving 9 bases unmatched. Here the CDR3 DNA reads TGCGCCAGCAGCCAAGATGGAGGGACAGGGAGGGCTAATTCACCCCTCCACTTT. Its protein is CASSQDGGTGRANSPLHF.

The chain is built from TRBV5-1 and TRBJ1-2; no reliable D call. In germline, CDR1 is SGHRS, CDR2 YFSETQ. Trimming pared 0 bases from V and 2 bases from J, leaving 5 bases between. The CDR3 runs 13 residues. The CDR3 nucleotides read TGCGCCAGCAGCTTGGTACAGAACTATGGCTACACCTTC. The encoded protein is CASSLVQNYGYTF. Together with reference TRBV5-1 and TRBJ1-2, the CDR3 gives the full variable domain: KAGVTQTPRYLIKTRGQQVTLSCSPISGHRSVSWYQQTPGQGLQFLFEYFSETQRNKGNFPGRFSGRQFSNSRSEMNVSTLELGDSALYLCASSLVQNYGYTFGSGTRLTVV.

The chain combines TRBV19 with TRBJ1-2; TRBD1 matches 10 bases. Per germline, CDR1 LNHDA and CDR2 SQIVND (reference sequence). The CDR3 loop spans 18 amino acids. The V segment lost 10 bases and the J segment 3 bases; nucleotides outside the gene matches: 20. The CDR3 protein is CATTRQGATGGVDYGYTF. The CDR3 DNA follows: TGTGCCACTACGAGACAGGGGGCAACGGGGGGAGTTGACTATGGCTACACCTTC.

The rearrangement joins TRBV19 to TRBJ1-1, with 7 bases lining up with TRBD1. With 4 bases clipped from V and 8 bases from J, the junction kept 4 bases outside the gene matches. Germline V CDR1 and CDR2: LNHDA, SQIVND (reference sequence). The CDR3 has 12 amino acids. CDR3 residues: CASSKDRREAFF. The CDR3 DNA reads as TGTGCCAGTAGTAAGGACAGGCGAGAAGCTTTCTTT.

This chain uses TRBV5-4 with TRBJ1-6; 9 bases align to TRBD1. Germline CDR1 SGHNT, CDR2 YYREEE (reference sequence). The CDR3 runs 16 residues. V trimming: 3 bases; J trimming: 7 bases; junction bases outside the gene matches: 8. The CDR3: CASSSFETGGNSPLHF. The CDR3 DNA reads TGTGCCAGCAGCTCGTTTGAGACAGGGGGAAATTCACCCCTCCACTTT.

This clone showed up just a few times. The chain joins TRBV2 to TRBJ1-1; 7 nucleotides line up with TRBD1. The germline CDR1 and CDR2 sequences are SNHLY and FYNNEI. V dropped 10 bases and J dropped 1; count of bases not matched to a gene: 6. The CDR3 length is 13 residues. CDR3 DNA sequence: TGTGCCAAACAGGGGACGGAGAACACTGAAGCTTTCTTT. This encodes CAKQGTENTEAFF.

The chain is built from TRBV27 and TRBJ2-7, with a weak D call TRBD1 (6 bases). Germline V lookup: CDR1 MNHEY, CDR2 SMNVEV (reference sequence). The V end lost 5 bases, the J end lost 5 bases, and 16 bases lay between the germline ends. This CDR3 comprises 14 residues. CDR3 sequence (DNA): TGTGCCAGCAGTCCATACAGGGTAAGCGACGAGCAGTACTTC. It specifies CASSPYRVSDEQYF.

This clone was detected only once. The chain employs TRBV7-9 and TRBJ1-2; TRBD1 matches 8 bases. With V trimmed by 6 bases and J by 9 bases, 9 bases remained unmatched. This CDR3 has 13 residues. The germline gives CDR1 SEHNR, CDR2 FQNEAQ (reference sequence). CDR3 in amino acids: CASRTGQGRSYTF. The CDR3 DNA reads TGTGCCAGCAGAACCGGACAGGGTCGAAGCTACACCTTC.

V is TRBV6-5 and J is TRBJ1-2; TRBD1 aligns across 8 bases. Germline V gives CDR1 MNHEY, CDR2 SVGAGI. The CDR3 has 15 amino acids. The V gene end was trimmed by 6 bases and the J gene end by 4 bases; junction bases not matched to a gene: 10. CDR3: CASRELRGRSYGYTF. DNA for the CDR3: TGTGCCAGCAGAGAGCTCAGGGGGCGCAGCTATGGCTACACCTTC.

This rearrangement joins TRBV7-3 to TRBJ2-7; weak D call: TRBD2 (7 bases). Germline loops: CDR1 SGHTA, CDR2 FQGTGA. Deletions cut 3 bases from V and 2 bases from J, with 11 bases between. The CDR3 length is 14 residues. The CDR3 DNA sequence: TGTGCCAGCAGCTTCACGGGGGGCCCCTACGAGCAGTACTTC. Translated, it gives CASSFTGGPYEQYF. The variable domain in full, completed from reference TRBV7-3 and TRBJ2-7, reads GAGVSQTPSNKVTEKGKYVELRCDPISGHTALYWYRQSLGQGPEFLIYFQGTGAADDSGLPNDRFFAVRPEGSVSTLKIQRTERGDSAVYLCASSFTGGPYEQYFGPGTRLTVT.

The V gene is TRBV19, the J gene TRBJ2-3; 11 bases align to TRBD2. This CDR3 is built from 15 residues. The trim removed 6 bases at V and 2 bases at J, leaving 4 bases unmatched. The germline V gene has CDR1 LNHDA and CDR2 SQIVND (reference sequence). The CDR3 protein is CASSDSGGDTDTQYF. The CDR3, as DNA: TGTGCCAGTAGCGATAGCGGGGGGGACACAGATACGCAGTATTTT. The whole variable domain, filled in from reference TRBV19 and TRBJ2-3, reads DGGITQSPKYLFRKEGQNVTLSCEQNLNHDAMYWYRQDPGQGLRLIYYSQIVNDFQKGDIAEGYSVSREKKESFPLTVTSAQKNPTAFYLCASSDSGGDTDTQYFGPGTRLTVL.